This TCR beta chain is from a study of blood T cell repertoires in COVID-19. As for the study in general: Specimens from acute and convalescent COVID-19 originated in the United States, Italy and Spain.

Losses at the gene ends were 4 bases for V and 10 bases for J; bases not matched to a gene: 9. Germline CDR1 LGHDT, CDR2 YNNKEL (reference sequence). The CDR3 is 14 residues long. How the authors handled the data: Amplifying reference gene primers gave estimates of nucleated cell counts. Clones were read by immunoSEQ multiplex PCR, and TCRdb kept only the in-frame ones, dropping some. V, J and clone size were drawn from that table, and D and trimming were deduced from the DNA. The sample shows some 180,000 clones, approximately 85% of them seen only once. This clone has just a few counts. The chain employs TRBV3-1 (or the pseudogene TRBV3-2) and TRBJ2-1, with TRBD2 matching 8 bases. The sequencing input was peripheral blood. This sequence was found in a woman aged 55 to 70 with acute or convalescent COVID-19. Written as DNA, the CDR3 is TGTGCCAGCAGCCGCCGGACTAGCTCGCCCGAGCAGTTCTTC. Translated: CASSRRTSSPEQFF.